The 18 T cell receptor beta chains presented below share a single source sample, sequenced in a study of HIV-infected patients and healthy controls. The repertoire came from unfractionated whole blood and reflected all unsorted peripheral T cells. Reverse transcription used 450 to 550 ng RNA and constant-region primers for alpha and beta. Each of the alpha and beta chains got its own library through chain-specific third strand synthesis with indices. TCRdb analysed the 5' RACE reads with MiXCR anew, one entry per CDR3 protein. The profile shows about 17,000 distinct CDR3 sequences, about 5.4% of them singletons. Sequencing was performed on blood. These receptors were obtained from an adult in good health.

This clonotype was detected only a few times. The chain recombines TRBV20-1 with TRBJ2-3; no definite D call. The CDR3 contains 11 residues. Germline V gene sequence: CDR1 DFQATT, CDR2 SNEGSKA (reference sequence). The ends were cut back, 5 bases at V and 3 bases at J, with 6 bases in the middle. CDR3 sequence reads: CSASRTDTQYF. CDR3 DNA sequence: TGCAGTGCTTCACGGACAGATACGCAGTATTTT.

This clonotype was counted at least ten times. The V gene is TRBV7-2, the J gene TRBJ2-3; no reliable D call. Germline V gene data show CDR1 as SGHTA and CDR2 as FQGNSA. V lost 3 bases, J lost 11 bases, and 15 bases lay in between. This CDR3 comprises 13 residues. CDR3 residues: CASSLVTRPLQYF. The CDR3 DNA follows: TGTGCCAGCAGCTTGGTTACTCGCCCCTTGCAGTATTTT.

There are many counts of this clonotype. This rearrangement joins TRBV10-3 to TRBJ2-3, with 10 bases identical to TRBD2. The CDR3 covers 14 residues. In germline, CDR1 is ENHRY, CDR2 SYGVKD. V was clipped by 7 bases and J by 8 bases; unmatched bases: 9. CDR3 nucleotides: TGTGCCATCAAAACTGCTAGCGGGGGAGGTACGCAGTATTTT. The encoded protein is CAIKTASGGGTQYF.

V and J are TRBV5-1 and TRBJ2-5; D not certain. The CDR3 length is 14 residues. Germline loops: CDR1 SGHRS, CDR2 YFSETQ. V was pared by 2 bases and J by 0 bases, with 8 bases between. This CDR3 reads CASSLIGYQETQYF. CDR3 DNA: TGCGCCAGCAGCTTAATCGGTTACCAAGAGACCCAGTACTTC.

This clonotype was counted ten times or more. The rearrangement uses TRBV6-5 and TRBJ1-4; possibly TRBD1 for D (6 bases). This CDR3 region has 15 residues. Looked up from germline, CDR1 is MNHEY and CDR2 is SVGAGI. Trimming took off 1 base at V and 5 bases at J, with 11 bases between the two ends. CDR3 residues: CASSYFTGRNEKLFF. The CDR3 DNA reads as TGTGCCAGCAGTTACTTTACAGGGAGGAATGAAAAACTGTTTTTT.

This clonotype is categorized as medium-sized. The chain joins TRBV7-9 to TRBJ2-1; D is unclear. This CDR3 has 15 amino acids. Germline V lookup: CDR1 SEHNR, CDR2 FQNEAQ (reference sequence). The ends were cut back, 2 bases at V and 3 bases at J, with 11 bases in the middle. The CDR3 DNA reads TGTGCCAGCAGCTTACAAGGCTCCCTCTACAATGAGCAGTTCTTC. It codes for CASSLQGSLYNEQFF.

This chain connects TRBV6-2 or TRBV6-3 to TRBJ1-5; 9 nucleotides match TRBD1. The V and J ends lost 9 bases and 13 bases, in that order; junction bases with no gene match: 10. CDR1 and CDR2 from the germline V gene are MNHEY and SVGEGT. This CDR3 is 12 amino acids long. This chain's CDR3 is CARPFTGQGQHF. DNA for the CDR3: TGTGCCAGACCATTTACGGGACAGGGACAGCATTTT.

This clonotype is medium-sized (0.01 to 0.1%) by share. The chain is built from TRBV6-6 and TRBJ1-1, with unresolved D. The germline CDR1 and CDR2 sequences are MNHNY and SVGAGI (reference sequence). This CDR3 contains 11 residues. Trimming shortened V by 4 bases and J by 3 bases, and 3 bases separated the two germline ends. The CDR3 spells CASSWDTEAFF. The CDR3 DNA reads TGTGCCAGCAGTTGGGACACTGAAGCTTTCTTT.

By proportion, this clonotype is medium-sized (0.01 to 0.1%). The rearrangement joins TRBV15 to TRBJ1-4; no reliable D call. Trimming pared 5 bases from V and 0 bases from J, leaving 7 bases between. This CDR3 has 14 amino acids. Germline-derived CDR1 and CDR2 are LNHNV and YYDKDF (reference sequence). The CDR3 reads CATSSPATNEKLFF. The CDR3 bases are TGTGCCACCAGCTCCCCCGCAACTAATGAAAAACTGTTTTTT.

In this sample, this clonotype turned up a few times. The chain has TRBV7-2 and TRBJ1-1; D uncertain. The CDR3 contains 14 residues. The V end lost 2 bases, the J end lost 6 bases, and 13 bases lay between the germline ends. CDR1 is SGHTA and CDR2 is FQGNSA in the germline V gene. The DNA of the CDR3 is TGTGCCAGCAGCTTATTTAAGGGTTGGCCTGAAGCTTTCTTT. It is translated as CASSLFKGWPEAFF.

There are many counts of this clonotype. The chain employs TRBV30 and TRBJ2-2; D unclear. Germline assignment: CDR1 GTSNPN and CDR2 SVGIG (reference sequence). CDR3 length: 11 amino acids. Trimming removed 5 bases from V and 6 bases from J, with 7 bases in between. The CDR3 is CAWDAPGELFF. In DNA, the CDR3 is TGTGCCTGGGACGCCCCCGGGGAGCTGTTTTTT.

This clonotype was seen at least ten times. This chain connects TRBV5-1 to TRBJ2-3, with 10 bases aligning to TRBD2. CDR1 and CDR2 (germline): SGHRS, YFSETQ. The CDR3 runs to 15 residues. V shed 4 bases, J shed 1 base, and the junction held 3 bases outside the gene matches. The CDR3: CASSVTSGGTDTQYF. The CDR3 nucleotides are TGCGCCAGCAGCGTTACTAGCGGGGGCACAGATACGCAGTATTTT.

This clonotype has ten or more counts. V usage is TRBV12-5 and J usage is TRBJ2-1; weak D call: TRBD1 (5 bases). The CDR3 runs 12 residues. Germline V gene lookup returns CDR1 LGHNT and CDR2 FRNRAP. V was clipped by 7 bases and J by 6 bases, with 10 bases between them. The CDR3 DNA sequence: TGTGCTAGTGCTCTAAGGGGCAATGAGCAGTTCTTC. This codes for CASALRGNEQFF. Using reference TRBV12-5 and TRBJ2-1 for the parts outside the CDR3, the full variable domain is DARVTQTPRHKVTEMGQEVTMRCQPILGHNTVFWYRQTMMQGLELLAYFRNRAPLDDSGMPKDRFSAEMPDATLATLKIQPSEPRDSAVYFCASALRGNEQFFGPGTRLTVL.

This clonotype occurred many times. This chain links TRBV6-5 with TRBJ2-2; D could derive from TRBD1 or TRBD2 (5 bases each). This CDR3 has 14 amino acids. CDR1 MNHEY and CDR2 SVGAGI come from the germline V gene. The V gene lost 8 bases and the J gene lost 2 bases, with 12 bases spanning the gap. The CDR3 region has the DNA TGTGCCAGCTACCGGGACGTAAACACCGGGGAGCTGTTTTTT. It is translated as CASYRDVNTGELFF.

This clonotype appeared many times. This chain joins TRBV5-5 and TRBJ1-6; D gene unclear. The CDR3 sequence is 13 residues long. The V end was cut by 2 bases, the J end by 8 bases, with 8 bases between. CDR1 and CDR2 (germline): SGHKS, YYEKEE (reference sequence). The CDR3 protein is CASSFFIDSPLHF. The DNA for the CDR3 is TGTGCCAGCAGCTTTTTTATAGATTCACCCCTCCACTTT.

This clonotype was observed at least ten times. The V call is TRBV5-6, the J call TRBJ1-5, with D unclear. Trimming removed 4 bases from V and 7 bases from J, with 15 bases in between. The CDR3 has 14 amino acids. CDR1 is SGHDT and CDR2 is YYEEEE in the germline V gene. Here the CDR3 reads CASSREGSGQPQHF. In DNA form, the CDR3 reads TGTGCCAGCAGCCGCGAGGGTTCTGGGCAGCCCCAGCATTTT.

By share of the sample, this clonotype is medium-sized (0.01 to 0.1%). CDR3 DNA: TGTGCCAGCAGGCGGCCGGGACAGGGGGCTAACACTGAAGCTTTCTTT. Amino acid sequence: CASRRPGQGANTEAFF. This chain joins TRBV7-2 and TRBJ1-1; 12 bases map to TRBD1. Germline V gene lookup returns CDR1 SGHTA and CDR2 FQGNSA. The V and J ends lost 6 bases and 2 bases, in that order; junction bases with no gene match: 7. The CDR3 sequence is 16 residues long. The variable domain in full, with the rest retrieved from reference TRBV7-2 and TRBJ1-1, is GAGVSQSPSNKVTEKGKDVELRCDPISGHTALYWYRQSLGQGLEFLIYFQGNSAPDKSGLPSDRFSAERTGGSVSTLTIQRTQQEDSAVYLCASRRPGQGANTEAFFGQGTRLTVV.

This clonotype was picked up many times. The rearrangement joins TRBV29-1 to TRBJ1-1, with 7 bases that match TRBD1. The V gene end was trimmed by 4 bases and the J gene end by 1 base; junction bases not matched to a gene: 12. From germline, CDR1 is SQVTM and CDR2 ANQGSEA. The CDR3 length is 16 residues. The CDR3 DNA reads as TGCAGCGTTGGGGTCCGAGACAGGGCACGGAACACTGAAGCTTTCTTT. Amino acid sequence: CSVGVRDRARNTEAFF.